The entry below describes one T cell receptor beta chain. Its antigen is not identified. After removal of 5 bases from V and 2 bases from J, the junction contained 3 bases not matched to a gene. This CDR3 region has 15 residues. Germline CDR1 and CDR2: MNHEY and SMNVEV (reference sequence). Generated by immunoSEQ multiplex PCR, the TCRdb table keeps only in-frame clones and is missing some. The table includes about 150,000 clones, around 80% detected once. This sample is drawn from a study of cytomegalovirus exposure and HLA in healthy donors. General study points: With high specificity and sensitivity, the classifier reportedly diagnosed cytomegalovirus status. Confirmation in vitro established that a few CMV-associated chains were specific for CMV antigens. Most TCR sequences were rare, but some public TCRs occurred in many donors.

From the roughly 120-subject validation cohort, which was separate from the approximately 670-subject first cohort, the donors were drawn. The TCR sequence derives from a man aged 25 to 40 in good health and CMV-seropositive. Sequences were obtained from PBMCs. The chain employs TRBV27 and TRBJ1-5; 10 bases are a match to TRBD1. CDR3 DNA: TGTGCCAGCAGTGGCGGGACAGGGGGCAATCAGCCCCAGCATTTT. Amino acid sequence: CASSGGTGGNQPQHF.